Shown below are 14 T cell receptor beta chains from a single sample sequenced in a study of T cells in Graves' hyperthyroidism and ophthalmopathy. Template material for amplifying TCR beta CDR3 regions consisted of RNA transcripts. An initial round of RT-PCR targeting the TCR CDR3 relied on the HTBI primer set. TCRdb used MiXCR to reprocess the multiplex PCR reads, holding one entry per CDR3 protein. The sample lists approximately 370,000 distinct CDR3 sequences; about 15% were seen once. Sequencing was done on a sample of blood. The receptors were sampled from a woman in her twenties or thirties with Graves' hyperthyroidism.

A word on this clonotype: One end of the junction does not line up with germline, which may come from a read error. The chain employs TRBV5-1 and TRBJ2-1; 8 nucleotides match TRBD2. Germline-derived CDR1 and CDR2 are SGHRS and YFSETQ. The CDR3 is 15 residues long. CDR3 residues: CAGSQTSGRYNEQFF. CDR3 coding DNA: TGCGCCGGCAGCCAAACTAGCGGTCGGTACAATGAGCAGTTCTTC. Drawing the rest from reference TRBV5-1 and TRBJ2-1, the complete variable domain is KAGVTQTPRYLIKTRGQQVTLSCSPISGHRSVSWYQQTPGQGLQFLFEYFSETQRNKGNFPGRFSGRQFSNSRSEMNVSTLELGDSALYLCAGSQTSGRYNEQFFGPGTRLTVL.

This clonotype was seen a few times. The rearrangement joins TRBV29-1 to TRBJ1-1, with TRBD1 matching over 9 bases. Germline V gene lookup returns CDR1 SQVTM and CDR2 ANQGSEA. Germline trimming cut 7 bases from V and 1 base from J; bases unmatched to any gene: 7. This CDR3 has 14 amino acids. The CDR3, as DNA: TGCAGCGGAGGACAACAGGGGGCGAACACTGAAGCTTTCTTT. This encodes CSGGQQGANTEAFF.

This clonotype was picked up many times. The V gene is TRBV7-3, the J gene TRBJ1-1; no firm D call. Germline-derived CDR1 and CDR2 are SGHTA and FQGTGA. Trimming removed 5 bases from V and 1 base from J, with 8 bases in between. This CDR3 has 13 amino acids. The CDR3: CASSREGNTEAFF. In DNA, the CDR3 is TGTGCCAGCAGCCGCGAGGGGAACACTGAAGCTTTCTTT. Variable domain in full (rest from reference TRBV7-3 and TRBJ1-1): GAGVSQTPSNKVTEKGKYVELRCDPISGHTALYWYRQSLGQGPEFLIYFQGTGAADDSGLPNDRFFAVRPEGSVSTLKIQRTERGDSAVYLCASSREGNTEAFFGQGTRLTVV.

This clonotype occurred a few times. The CDR3 does not end in the conserved phenylalanine or tryptophan, so this is likely a read error. The gene calls are TRBV5-8 and TRBJ2-5, with D unclear. This CDR3 comprises 13 residues. CDR1 and CDR2 from the germline V gene are SGHTS and YDEGEE. V lost 0 bases, J lost 5 bases, and 8 bases lay in between. The CDR3 DNA is TGTGCCAGCAGCTTGGAGATTTGGGAGACCCAGTACCTC. Encoded protein: CASSLEIWETQYL.

The rearrangement links TRBV5-6 to TRBJ1-6; no firm D call. V was clipped by 7 bases and J by 7 bases, with 15 bases between them. The germline CDR1 and CDR2 sequences are SGHDT and YYEEEE. The CDR3 runs 14 residues. The CDR3 is CASGWREENSPLHF. The CDR3 region has the DNA TGTGCCAGCGGATGGAGGGAGGAGAATTCACCCCTCCACTTT.

The chain couples TRBV27 to TRBJ1-5; 11 bases are a match to TRBD1. V dropped 2 bases and J dropped 5; count of bases not matched to a gene: 2. The length of the CDR3 is 15 residues. Per germline, CDR1 MNHEY and CDR2 SMNVEV (reference sequence). The CDR3 DNA is TGTGCCAGCAGTTTAAGGACAGGGGGCTATCAGCCCCAGCATTTT. This encodes CASSLRTGGYQPQHF.

This chain uses TRBV19 with TRBJ2-7; 8 bases are shared with TRBD1. Germline V gene data show CDR1 as LNHDA and CDR2 as SQIVND (reference sequence). The J segment lost 4 bases and the V segment lost 10 bases, leaving 3 bases of the junction unmatched. The CDR3 is 11 residues long. The CDR3 DNA reads TGTGCCACCTGGGACAGGTACGAGCAGTACTTC. Protein product: CATWDRYEQYF.

The J gene is TRBJ2-2, the V gene TRBV3-1; 13 bases align to TRBD2. The V segment lost 6 bases and the J segment 6 bases; nucleotides outside the gene matches: 13. Germline V gene sequence: CDR1 LGHDT, CDR2 YNNKEL (reference sequence). This CDR3 contains 18 residues. The DNA of the CDR3 is TGTGCCAGCAGTCACATTGAGACTAGCGGGAGGTCGGCCGGGGAGCTGTTTTTT. Its protein is CASSHIETSGRSAGELFF. The complete variable domain, with remaining parts taken from reference TRBV3-1 and TRBJ2-2, reads DTAVSQTPKYLVTQMGNDKSIKCEQNLGHDTMYWYKQDSKKFLKIMFSYNNKELIINETVPNRFSPKSPDKAHLNLHINSLELGDSAVYFCASSHIETSGRSAGELFFGEGSRLTVL.

This clonotype was observed many times. The rearrangement uses TRBV28 and TRBJ2-7, with 7 positions matching TRBD1. V trimming: 6 bases; J trimming: 4 bases; junction bases outside the gene matches: 9. This CDR3 has 14 amino acids. Germline lookup yields CDR1 MDHEN and CDR2 SYDVKM. The CDR3 sequence: CASSRTGAMYEQYF. In nucleotides, the CDR3 is TGTGCCAGCAGCCGAACAGGGGCAATGTACGAGCAGTACTTC.

At least ten counts were recorded for this clonotype. This chain uses TRBV28 with TRBJ2-1, with 9 bases identical to TRBD2. Looked up from germline, CDR1 is MDHEN and CDR2 is SYDVKM. The V gene end was trimmed by 5 bases and the J gene end by 9 bases; junction bases not matched to a gene: 8. The CDR3 spans 14 residues. The CDR3 DNA reads as TGTGCCAGCAGTAGCGGGAGGCTTTTCAGTGAGCAGTTCTTC. Residues: CASSSGRLFSEQFF.

Only a few counts were recorded for this clonotype. The chain combines TRBV5-1 with TRBJ2-5, with D possibly called TRBD1 or TRBD2 (6 bases each). Germline CDR1 and CDR2: SGHRS and YFSETQ. The CDR3 totals 13 residues. Trimming stripped 1 base from V and 9 bases from J, with 13 bases between. CDR3: CASSLRGTSPQYF. In nucleotides, the CDR3 is TGCGCCAGCAGCTTGAGGGGGACTTCTCCCCAGTACTTC.

This clonotype has more than one count but fewer than ten. The chain recombines TRBV29-1 with TRBJ2-3; tentatively, D is TRBD1 (5 bases). The CDR3 spans 15 residues. The germline CDR1 and CDR2 sequences are SQVTM and ANQGSEA. V lost 7 bases and J lost 4, with 21 bases in between. The CDR3 DNA reads TGCAGCGCAAAAAATGGGGCCTCGGGCGCAGATACGCAGTATTTT. It codes for CSAKNGASGADTQYF.

This clonotype was seen repeatedly, ten times or more. V usage is TRBV6-1 and J usage is TRBJ2-3; 9 bases fit TRBD1. There are 16 residues in the CDR3. Losses at the gene ends were 6 bases for V and 5 bases for J; bases not matched to a gene: 12. Germline assignment: CDR1 MNHNS and CDR2 SASEGT. The CDR3 reads CASSGELQTGGDTQYF. DNA of the CDR3: TGTGCCAGCAGCGGTGAACTTCAGACAGGGGGAGATACGCAGTATTTT.

The rearrangement uses TRBV3-1 and TRBJ1-5, with D unresolved. V lost 0 bases, J lost 10 bases, and 19 bases lay in between. This CDR3 has 16 residues. The germline gives CDR1 LGHDT, CDR2 YNNKEL (reference sequence). The CDR3 spells CASSQEFRALPEPQHF. CDR3 nucleotide sequence: TGTGCCAGCAGCCAAGAATTTAGGGCTCTACCTGAACCCCAGCATTTT.